One sample yielded the 5 T cell receptor beta chains listed below, sequenced in a study of T cell repertoires in cytomegalovirus infection. TCRdb fed the reads into MiXCR, producing one record per CDR3 protein. The sample lists hundreds of thousands of distinct CDR3 sequences; approximately 24% were seen once. Sequencing was performed on CD8+ T cells from PBMCs. These receptors were collected from a human donor in good health (CMV status not recorded). Some clones in this sample may be carry-over from other donors' samples.

This clonotype has only a few counts. The V call is TRBV5-6, the J call TRBJ1-2; TRBD1 might be the D (6 bases). Per germline, CDR1 SGHDT and CDR2 YYEEEE. V lost 4 bases to trimming and J lost 7 bases, with 11 bases between them. This CDR3 spans 12 amino acids. CDR3: CASSQIRGGYTF. In nucleotides, the CDR3 is TGTGCCAGCAGCCAGATCAGGGGTGGCTACACCTTC.

V gene TRBV4-2 combines with J gene TRBJ1-1; 7 bases fit TRBD1. This CDR3 region has 15 residues. The ends lost 2 bases at V and 10 bases at J; junction bases unmatched: 13. In germline, CDR1 is LGHNA, CDR2 YNFKEQ. The CDR3: CASSQPGTDWFGAFF. CDR3 nucleotides: TGTGCCAGCAGCCAACCCGGGACAGATTGGTTCGGAGCTTTCTTT.

This clonotype was seen many times. This sequence joins TRBV5-1 and TRBJ2-5; unclear D gene. Deletions cut 2 bases from V and 2 bases from J, with 13 bases between. The CDR3 contains 15 residues. The germline V gene encodes CDR1 SGHRS and CDR2 YFSETQ. CDR3 sequence: CASSFNGGEQETQYF. Here the CDR3 DNA reads TGCGCCAGCAGCTTTAATGGTGGCGAACAAGAGACCCAGTACTTC.

The CDR3 nucleotides read TGTGCCAGCAGCTTAATCCTAGCGGCGAAAGAGACCCAGTACTTC. Translation gives CASSLILAAKETQYF. This chain connects TRBV7-3 to TRBJ2-5; TRBD2 agrees at 7 bases. CDR1 is SGHTA and CDR2 is FQGTGA in the germline V gene. The CDR3 loop spans 15 amino acids. With V trimmed by 1 base and J by 3 bases, 5 bases remained unmatched. Full variable domain (remainder filled in from reference TRBV7-3 and TRBJ2-5): GAGVSQTPSNKVTEKGKYVELRCDPISGHTALYWYRQSLGQGPEFLIYFQGTGAADDSGLPNDRFFAVRPEGSVSTLKIQRTERGDSAVYLCASSLILAAKETQYFGPGTRLLVL.

This clonotype was seen just once. This may be a read error, as it is one base from a much larger clone. The chain combines TRBV7-8 with TRBJ2-5; 8 bases are shared with TRBD1. Germline V lookup: CDR1 SGHVS, CDR2 FQNEAQ. The CDR3 has 17 amino acids. The CDR3 sequence: CANSFPGDRPPAETQYF. CDR3 nucleotide sequence: TGTGCCAACAGCTTCCCAGGGGACAGGCCCCCGGCAGAGACCCAGTACTTC.